This T cell receptor (beta chain) emerged from a study of beta chain features in type 1 diabetes. Study at large: What patients shared with healthy donors was a similar profile of age, gender and cell yields. All of the samples together had 107,917,701 sorted cells examined. The study, taken as a whole, reports: For patients and controls alike, PCR might favor shorter templates to the same degree. There was a moderate but significant shortening of TCRB CDR3s in all four CD4+ subsets of Type 1 diabetes patients.

In regard to this clone: Its target is unknown.

The length of the CDR3 is 14 residues. Trimming left V 1 base short and J 4 bases short, with 10 bases between. Germline V gives CDR1 ENHRY, CDR2 SYGVKD. Reverse transcription of all isolated RNA meant that expressed TCRB transcripts were sequenced. The data were produced by immunoSEQ multiplex PCR, yet TCRdb's version contains in-frame clones alone and is incomplete. The table has hundreds of thousands of clones, approximately 30% seen once; the top ten hold about 0.065%. J is TRBJ1-2 and V is TRBV10-3; D gene unclear. The material sequenced was naive CD4+ T cells from blood. This clonotype originated in a man younger than 30 in good health. The CDR3 reads CAISELTEIYGYTF. The CDR3 region has the DNA TGTGCCATCAGTGAGTTGACGGAGATCTATGGCTACACCTTC.